This T cell receptor beta chain was sequenced during a study of blood T cell repertoires in COVID-19. Whole-study context: COVID-19 samples, acute and convalescent, were from the United States, Italy and Spain. PBMCs, B-cell-depleted T cells, or T cells were the source of the cDNA or gDNA that made up the material.

The CDR3 is 20 residues long. Per the germline V gene, CDR1 is SGHVS and CDR2 is FQNEAQ. V shed 4 bases, J shed 1 base, and the junction held 16 bases outside the gene matches. In the original processing: Using reference gene primer amplification, nucleated cell counts were estimated. The table came from immunoSEQ multiplex PCR; TCRdb's copy has only in-frame clones and leaves some out. V and J calls and clone size are those listed in that table; D and trimming were worked out from the DNA. The table records approximately 37,000 clones, around 87% of them present only once. This chain connects TRBV7-8 to TRBJ2-6; 7 nucleotides line up with TRBD2. Sequenced: peripheral blood. The source of this sequence is an elderly man with active COVID-19. CDR3 in amino acids: CASSSGRGREDRSGANVLTF. The CDR3 DNA is TGTGCCAGCAGCTCAGGTCGCGGGAGAGAAGATCGTTCTGGGGCCAACGTCCTGACTTTC. Full variable domain (remainder filled in from reference TRBV7-8 and TRBJ2-6): GAGVSQSPRYKVAKRGQDVALRCDPISGHVSLFWYQQALGQGPEFLTYFQNEAQLDKSGLPSDRFFAERPEGSVSTLKIQRTQQEDSAVYLCASSSGRGREDRSGANVLTFGAGSRLTVL.